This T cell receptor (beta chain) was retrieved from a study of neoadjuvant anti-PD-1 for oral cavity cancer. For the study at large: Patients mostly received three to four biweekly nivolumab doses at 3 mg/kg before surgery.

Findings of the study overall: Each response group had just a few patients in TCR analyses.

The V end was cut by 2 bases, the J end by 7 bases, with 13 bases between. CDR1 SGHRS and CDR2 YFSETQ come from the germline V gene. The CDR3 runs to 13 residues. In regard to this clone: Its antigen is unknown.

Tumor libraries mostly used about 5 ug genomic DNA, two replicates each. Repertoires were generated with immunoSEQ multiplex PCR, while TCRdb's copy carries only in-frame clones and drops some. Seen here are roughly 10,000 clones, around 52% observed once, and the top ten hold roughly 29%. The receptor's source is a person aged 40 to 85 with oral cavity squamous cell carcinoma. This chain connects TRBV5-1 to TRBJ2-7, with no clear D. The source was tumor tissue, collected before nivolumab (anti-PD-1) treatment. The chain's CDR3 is CASSFSVEGEQYF. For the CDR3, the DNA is TGCGCCAGCAGCTTCTCTGTTGAAGGGGAGCAGTACTTC. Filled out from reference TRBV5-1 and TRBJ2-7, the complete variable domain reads KAGVTQTPRYLIKTRGQQVTLSCSPISGHRSVSWYQQTPGQGLQFLFEYFSETQRNKGNFPGRFSGRQFSNSRSEMNVSTLELGDSALYLCASSFSVEGEQYFGPGTRLTVT.